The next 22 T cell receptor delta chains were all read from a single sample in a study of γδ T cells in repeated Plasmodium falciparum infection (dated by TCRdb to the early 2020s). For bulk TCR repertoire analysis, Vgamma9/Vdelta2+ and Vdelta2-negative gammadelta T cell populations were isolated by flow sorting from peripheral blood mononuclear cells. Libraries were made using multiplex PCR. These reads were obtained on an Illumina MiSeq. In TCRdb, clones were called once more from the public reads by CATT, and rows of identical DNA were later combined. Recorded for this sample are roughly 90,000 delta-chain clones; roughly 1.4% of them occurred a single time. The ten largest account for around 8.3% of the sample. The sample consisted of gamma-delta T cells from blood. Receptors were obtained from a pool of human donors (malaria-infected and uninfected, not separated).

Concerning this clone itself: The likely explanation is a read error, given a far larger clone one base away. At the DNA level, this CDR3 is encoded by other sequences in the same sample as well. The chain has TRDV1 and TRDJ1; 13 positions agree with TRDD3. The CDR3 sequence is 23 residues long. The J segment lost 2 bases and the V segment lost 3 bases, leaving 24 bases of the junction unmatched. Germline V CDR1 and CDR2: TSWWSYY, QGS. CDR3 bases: TGTGCTCTTGGGGACCCGACCCCATCCCGTACTGGGGGATACGCGGGGTATACCGATAAACTCATCTTT. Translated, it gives CALGDPTPSRTGGYAGYTDKLIF.

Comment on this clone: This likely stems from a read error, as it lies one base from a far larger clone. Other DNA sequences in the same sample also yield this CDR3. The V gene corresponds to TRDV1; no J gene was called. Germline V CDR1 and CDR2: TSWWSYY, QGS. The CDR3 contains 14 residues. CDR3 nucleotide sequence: TGTGCTCTTGGGGAATGGCCCCACACCGATAAACTTATCTTT. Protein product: CALGEWPHTDKLIF.

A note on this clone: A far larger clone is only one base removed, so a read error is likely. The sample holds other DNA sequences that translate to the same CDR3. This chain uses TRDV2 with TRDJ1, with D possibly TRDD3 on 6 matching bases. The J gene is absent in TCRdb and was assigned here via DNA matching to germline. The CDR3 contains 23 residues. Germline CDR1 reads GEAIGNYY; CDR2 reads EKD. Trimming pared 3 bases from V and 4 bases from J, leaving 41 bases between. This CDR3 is CACDPVKGPFPRTGRKEVDKLIF. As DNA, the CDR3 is TGTGCCTGTGACCCTGTAAAAGGACCATTCCCGCGTACTGGGCGGAAGGAGGTCGATAAACTCATCTTT.

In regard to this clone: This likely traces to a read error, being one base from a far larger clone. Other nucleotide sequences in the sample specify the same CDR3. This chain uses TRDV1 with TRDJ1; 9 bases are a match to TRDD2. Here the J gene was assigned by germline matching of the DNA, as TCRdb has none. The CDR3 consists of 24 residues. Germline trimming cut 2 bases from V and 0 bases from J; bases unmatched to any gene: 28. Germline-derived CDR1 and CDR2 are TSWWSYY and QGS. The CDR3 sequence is CALGEFGRLPTPYTGGPDTDKLIF. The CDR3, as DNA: TGTGCTCTTGGGGAATTTGGTCGCCTTCCTACTCCCTATACTGGAGGACCTGACACCGATAAACTCATCTTT.

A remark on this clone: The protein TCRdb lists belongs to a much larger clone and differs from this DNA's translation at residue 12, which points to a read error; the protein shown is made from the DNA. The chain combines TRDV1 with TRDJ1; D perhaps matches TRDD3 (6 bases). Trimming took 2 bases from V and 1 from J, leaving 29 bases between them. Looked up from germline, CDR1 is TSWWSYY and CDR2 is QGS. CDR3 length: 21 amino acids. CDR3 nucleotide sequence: TGTGCTCTTGGGGAAACCAAACCACCCCGGTACCGGGGATGCGCCACCGATAAACTCATCTTT. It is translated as CALGETKPPRYRGCATDKLIF.

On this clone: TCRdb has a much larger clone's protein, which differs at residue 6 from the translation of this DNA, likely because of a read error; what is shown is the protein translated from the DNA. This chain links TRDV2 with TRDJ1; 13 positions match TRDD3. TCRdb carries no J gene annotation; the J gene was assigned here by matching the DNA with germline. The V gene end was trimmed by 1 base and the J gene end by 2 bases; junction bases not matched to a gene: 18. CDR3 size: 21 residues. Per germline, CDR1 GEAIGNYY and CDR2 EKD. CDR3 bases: TGTGCCTGTGACACTTCACTGGGGGATACGCATGGCAGGGCCGGAACCGATAAACTCATCTTT. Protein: CACDTSLGDTHGRAGTDKLIF.

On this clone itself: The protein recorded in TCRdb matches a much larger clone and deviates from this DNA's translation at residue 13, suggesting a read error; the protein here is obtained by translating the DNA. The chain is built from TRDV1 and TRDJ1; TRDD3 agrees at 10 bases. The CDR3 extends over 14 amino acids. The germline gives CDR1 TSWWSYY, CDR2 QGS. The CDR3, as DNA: TGTGCTCTTGCGTTTGGGGGATACACCGATAAACTCACCTTT. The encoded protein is CALAFGGYTDKLTF.

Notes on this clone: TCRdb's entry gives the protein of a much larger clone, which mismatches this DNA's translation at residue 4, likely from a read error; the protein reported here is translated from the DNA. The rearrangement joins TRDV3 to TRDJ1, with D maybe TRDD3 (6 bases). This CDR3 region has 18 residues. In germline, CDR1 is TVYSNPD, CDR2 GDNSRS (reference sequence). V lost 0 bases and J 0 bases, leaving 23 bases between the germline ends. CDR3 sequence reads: CAFSWSWGLHLYTDKLIF. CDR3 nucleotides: TGTGCCTTTAGTTGGAGCTGGGGACTTCACTTGTACACCGATAAACTCATCTTT. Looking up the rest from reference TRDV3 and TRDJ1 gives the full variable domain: CDKVTQSSPDQTVASGSEVVLLCTYDTVYSNPDLFWYRIRPDYSFQFVFYGDNSRSEGADFTQGRFSVKHILTQKAFHLVISPVRTEDSATYYCAFSWSWGLHLYTDKLIFGKGTRVTVEP.

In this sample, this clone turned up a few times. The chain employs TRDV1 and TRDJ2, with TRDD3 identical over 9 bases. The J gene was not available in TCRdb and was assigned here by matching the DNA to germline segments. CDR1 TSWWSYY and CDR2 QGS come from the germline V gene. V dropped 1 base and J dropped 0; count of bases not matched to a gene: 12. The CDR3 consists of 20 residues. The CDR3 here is CALGEPAYWGTPSLTAQLFF. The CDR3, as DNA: TGTGCTCTTGGGGAACCCGCGTACTGGGGGACCCCTTCTTTGACAGCACAACTCTTCTTT.

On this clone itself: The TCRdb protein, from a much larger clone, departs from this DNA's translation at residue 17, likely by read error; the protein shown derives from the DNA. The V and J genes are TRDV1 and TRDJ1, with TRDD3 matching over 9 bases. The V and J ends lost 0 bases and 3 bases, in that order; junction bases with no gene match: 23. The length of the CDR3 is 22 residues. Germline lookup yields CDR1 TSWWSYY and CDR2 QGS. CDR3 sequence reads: CALGELSYPKLLGDPRADKLIF. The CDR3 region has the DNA TGTGCTCTTGGGGAACTTTCTTACCCCAAACTACTGGGGGACCCTAGGGCCGATAAACTCATCTTT.

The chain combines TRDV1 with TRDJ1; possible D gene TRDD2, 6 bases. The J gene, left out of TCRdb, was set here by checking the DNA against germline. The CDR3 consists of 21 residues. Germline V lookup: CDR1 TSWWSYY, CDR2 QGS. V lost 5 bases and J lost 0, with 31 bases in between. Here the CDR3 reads CALGSRGLPYRTWVHTDKLIF. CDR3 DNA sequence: TGTGCTCTTGGGTCACGGGGGCTTCCTTACCGTACTTGGGTGCACACCGATAAACTCATCTTT.

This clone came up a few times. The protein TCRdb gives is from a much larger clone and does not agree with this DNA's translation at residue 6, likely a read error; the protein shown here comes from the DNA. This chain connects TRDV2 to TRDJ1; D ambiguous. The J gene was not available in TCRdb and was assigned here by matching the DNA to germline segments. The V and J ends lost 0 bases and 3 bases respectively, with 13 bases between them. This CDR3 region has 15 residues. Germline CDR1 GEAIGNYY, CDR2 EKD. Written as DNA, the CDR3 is TGTGCCTGTGACACCGCCGGGGCTCAGGCCGATAAACTCATCTTT. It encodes CACDTAGAQADKLIF.

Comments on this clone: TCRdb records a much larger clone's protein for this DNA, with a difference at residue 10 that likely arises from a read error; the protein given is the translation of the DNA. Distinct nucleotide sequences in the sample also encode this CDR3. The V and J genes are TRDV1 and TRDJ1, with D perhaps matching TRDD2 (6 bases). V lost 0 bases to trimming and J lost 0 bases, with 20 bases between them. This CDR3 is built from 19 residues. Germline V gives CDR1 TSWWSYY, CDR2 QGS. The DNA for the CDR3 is TGTGCTCTTGGGGAACTTCCGGCCTTCCCCTCCCCATACACCGATAAACTCATCTTT. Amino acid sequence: CALGELPAFPSPYTDKLIF.

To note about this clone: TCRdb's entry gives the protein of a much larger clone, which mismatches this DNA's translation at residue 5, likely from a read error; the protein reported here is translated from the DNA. The DNA for the CDR3 is TGTGCCTGTGACCCCGTCGGTCTGGGGGGATACGCGGCGAACCGCGTATCCGAGACCACCGATAAACTCATCTTT. Protein sequence: CACDPVGLGGYAANRVSETTDKLIF. The V call is TRDV2, the J call TRDJ1; 10 bases match TRDD3. TCRdb does not report a J gene; here it was assigned by matching the DNA to germline references. Trimming took 3 bases from V and 1 from J; bases not matched to a gene: 34. Germline loops: CDR1 GEAIGNYY, CDR2 EKD. The CDR3 runs 25 residues.

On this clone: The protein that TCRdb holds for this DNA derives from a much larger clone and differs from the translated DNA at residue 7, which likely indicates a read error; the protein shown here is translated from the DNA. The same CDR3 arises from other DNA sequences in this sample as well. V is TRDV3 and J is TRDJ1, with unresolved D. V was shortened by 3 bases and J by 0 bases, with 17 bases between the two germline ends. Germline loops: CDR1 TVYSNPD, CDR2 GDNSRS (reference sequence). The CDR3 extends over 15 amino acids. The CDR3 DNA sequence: TGTGCCTTCCGAGTCTTATTAGGTTACACCGATAAACTCATCTTT. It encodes CAFRVLLGYTDKLIF.

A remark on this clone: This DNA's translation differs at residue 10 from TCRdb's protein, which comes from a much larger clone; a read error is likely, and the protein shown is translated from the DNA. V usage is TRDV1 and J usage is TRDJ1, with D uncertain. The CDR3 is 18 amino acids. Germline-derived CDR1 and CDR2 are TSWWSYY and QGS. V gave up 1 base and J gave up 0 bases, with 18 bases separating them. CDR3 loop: CALGERTFGLMYTDKLIF. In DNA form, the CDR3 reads TGTGCTCTTGGGGAACGTACGTTTGGACTGATGTACACCGATAAACTCATCTTT.

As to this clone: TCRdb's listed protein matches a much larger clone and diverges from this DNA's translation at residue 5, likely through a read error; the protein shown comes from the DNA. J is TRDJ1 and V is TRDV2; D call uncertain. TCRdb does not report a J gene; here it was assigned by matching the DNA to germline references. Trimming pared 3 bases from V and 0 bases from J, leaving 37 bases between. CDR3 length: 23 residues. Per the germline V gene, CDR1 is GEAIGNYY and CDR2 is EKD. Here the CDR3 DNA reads TGTGCCTGTGACGCCGGTAAGCCGGTTGGACCTCCGACAGCACCACACAACACCGATAAACTCATCTTT. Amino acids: CACDAGKPVGPPTAPHNTDKLIF.

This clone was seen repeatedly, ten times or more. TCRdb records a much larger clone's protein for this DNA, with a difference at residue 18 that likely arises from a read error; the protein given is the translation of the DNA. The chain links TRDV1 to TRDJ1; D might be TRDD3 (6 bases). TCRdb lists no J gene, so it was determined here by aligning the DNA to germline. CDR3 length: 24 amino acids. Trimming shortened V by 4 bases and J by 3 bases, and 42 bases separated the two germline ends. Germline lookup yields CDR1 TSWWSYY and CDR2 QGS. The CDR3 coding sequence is TGTGCTCTTGGGGGCCGAGCCCAGGGCTACAACCTCGTACTGGGTCTCCCCCTCGCCGATAAACTCATCTTT. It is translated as CALGGRAQGYNLVLGLPLADKLIF.

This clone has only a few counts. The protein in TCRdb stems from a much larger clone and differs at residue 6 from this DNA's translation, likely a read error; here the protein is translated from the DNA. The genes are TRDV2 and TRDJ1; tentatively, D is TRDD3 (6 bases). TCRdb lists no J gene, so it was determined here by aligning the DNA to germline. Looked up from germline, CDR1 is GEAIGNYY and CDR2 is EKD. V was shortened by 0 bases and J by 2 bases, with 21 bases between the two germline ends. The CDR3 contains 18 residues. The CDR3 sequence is CACDTHSPRDTGTDKLIF. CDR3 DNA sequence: TGTGCCTGTGACACCCATTCTCCAAGAGATACGGGGACCGATAAACTCATCTTT.

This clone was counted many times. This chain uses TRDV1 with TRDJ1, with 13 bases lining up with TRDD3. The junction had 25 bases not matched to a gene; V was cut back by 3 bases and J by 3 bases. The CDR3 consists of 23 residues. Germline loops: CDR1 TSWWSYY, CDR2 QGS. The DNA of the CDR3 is TGTGCTCTTGGGGATCCTAGAGGGACAACTTCCGATTTACTGGGGGATACGTCCGATAAACTCATCTTT. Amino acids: CALGDPRGTTSDLLGDTSDKLIF.

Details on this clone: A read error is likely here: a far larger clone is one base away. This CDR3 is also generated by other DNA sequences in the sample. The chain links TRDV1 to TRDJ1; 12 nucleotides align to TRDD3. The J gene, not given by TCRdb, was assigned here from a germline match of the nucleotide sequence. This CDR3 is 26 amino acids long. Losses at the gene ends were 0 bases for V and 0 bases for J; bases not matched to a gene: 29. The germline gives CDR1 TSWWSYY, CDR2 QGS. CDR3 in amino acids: CALGELGVLRPRTGGYQELHTDKLIF. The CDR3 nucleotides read TGTGCTCTTGGGGAACTTGGGGTCCTACGTCCCCGTACTGGGGGATACCAAGAGCTTCACACCGATAAACTCATCTTT.

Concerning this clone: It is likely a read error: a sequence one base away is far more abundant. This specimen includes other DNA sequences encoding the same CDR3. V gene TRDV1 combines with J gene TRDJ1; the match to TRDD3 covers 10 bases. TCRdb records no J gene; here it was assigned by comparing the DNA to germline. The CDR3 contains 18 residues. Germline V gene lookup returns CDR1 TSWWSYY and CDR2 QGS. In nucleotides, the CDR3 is TGTGCTCTTGGGGAACTAGAACTGGGGGATTTATACACCGACAAACTCATCTTT. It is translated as CALGELELGDLYTDKLIF.